This T cell receptor beta chain was found in a study of blood T cell repertoires in COVID-19. Study overall: Spain, Italy and the United States supplied samples that represented acute and convalescent COVID-19.

V was cut by 2 bases and J by 7 bases, with 12 bases left in between. The CDR3 spans 14 residues. Germline V lookup: CDR1 SGHNT, CDR2 YENEEA. Individuals aged 18 to 89 years were recruited from about two dozen US areas. Clinical history reported by participants formed the basis on which cohorts were assigned. Two negative PCRs, clearance, or symptom resolution characterized the recovered Cohort 3 donors. Assay: immunoSEQ multiplex PCR; the TCRdb copy retains only in-frame clones and omits some. There are a few hundred thousand clones in the sample; roughly 88% occur only once, and over 1.5% lies in the top ten.

J is TRBJ2-4 and V is TRBV11-3; D uncertain. Sequencing was performed on PBMCs or T cells enriched from blood (not recorded which). This receptor was taken from a woman aged 40 to 50 who had recovered from COVID-19. This CDR3 reads CASSLTPSTNIQYF. CDR3 DNA: TGTGCCAGCAGCTTAACTCCTAGTACCAACATTCAGTACTTC.